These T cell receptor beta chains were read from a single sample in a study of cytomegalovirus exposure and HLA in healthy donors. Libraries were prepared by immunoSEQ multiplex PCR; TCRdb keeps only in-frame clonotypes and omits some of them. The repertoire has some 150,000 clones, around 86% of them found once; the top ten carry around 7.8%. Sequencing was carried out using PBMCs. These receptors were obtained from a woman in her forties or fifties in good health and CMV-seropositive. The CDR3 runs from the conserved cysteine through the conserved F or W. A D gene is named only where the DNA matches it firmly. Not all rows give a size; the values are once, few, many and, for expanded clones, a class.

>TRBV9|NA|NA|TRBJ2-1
TGTGCCAGCAGCCCCGGACAGGGAGGGAATGAGCAGTTCTTC
CASSPGQGGNEQFF
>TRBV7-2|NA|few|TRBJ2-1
TGTGCCAGCAGCCCCCGTAGCGGAATCAACAATGAGCAGTTCTTC
CASSPRSGINNEQFF
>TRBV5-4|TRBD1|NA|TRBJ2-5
TGTGCCAGCAGCTTGAACAGGGGCAGAGAGACCCAGTACTTC
CASSLNRGRETQYF
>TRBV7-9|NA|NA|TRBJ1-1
TGTGCCAGCAGCTTGCGGGGAATGGGTACTGAAGCTTTCTTT
CASSLRGMGTEAFF
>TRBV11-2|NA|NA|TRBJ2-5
TGTGCCAGCAGCACCGTGCTAGTCGGGACCCAGTACTTC
CASSTVLVGTQYF
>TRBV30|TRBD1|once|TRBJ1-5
TGTGCCTGGAGTTTAGCGGGAGGGGGCTTGGGGCAGCCCCAGCATTTT
CAWSLAGGGLGQPQHF
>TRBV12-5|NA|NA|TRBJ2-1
TGTGCTAGTGGCCAAGACAGGGGGGGCCCTCGCGGGAGGGACAATGAGCAGTTCTTC
CASGQDRGGPRGRDNEQFF
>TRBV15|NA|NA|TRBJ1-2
TGTGCCACCAGCAGAGATCATGTCTATGGCTACACCTTC
CATSRDHVYGYTF
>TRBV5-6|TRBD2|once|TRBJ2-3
TGTGCCAGCAGCTTAGGGCCCACTAGCGGGAGCACAGATACGCAGTATTTT
CASSLGPTSGSTDTQYF
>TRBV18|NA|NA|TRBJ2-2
TGTGCCAGCTCACCAAGACGCGGTGATGGGACCGGGGAGCTGTTTTTT
CASSPRRGDGTGELFF
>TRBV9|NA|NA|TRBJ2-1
TGTGCCAGCAGCGTAGTCGGGAACTACAATGAGCAGTTCTTC
CASSVVGNYNEQFF
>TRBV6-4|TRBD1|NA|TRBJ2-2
TGTGCCAGCAGTGACCTTGACAGGGAACCCGGGGAGCTGTTTTTT
CASSDLDREPGELFF
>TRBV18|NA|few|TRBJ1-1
TGTGCCAGCTCACCACAGCGGGGAGAGAACACTGAAGCTTTCTTT
CASSPQRGENTEAFF
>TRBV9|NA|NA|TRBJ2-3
TGTGCCAGTGCGGGGACCCGTGTTACTGGGGATACGCAGTATTTT
CASAGTRVTGDTQYF
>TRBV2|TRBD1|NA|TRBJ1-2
TGTGCCAGCAGCGGCCCGACGACAGGGCATGGCTACACCTTC
CASSGPTTGHGYTF
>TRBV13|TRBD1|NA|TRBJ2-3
TGTGCCAGCAGCGCCCGTTGGACAGGGCCTGACACAGATACGCAGTATTTT
CASSARWTGPDTDTQYF
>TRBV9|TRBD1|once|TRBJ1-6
TGTGCCAGCAGCCTCAGTCTCGGACAGGGGGGTTCACCCCTCCACTTT
CASSLSLGQGGSPLHF
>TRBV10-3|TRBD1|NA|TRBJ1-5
TGTGCCATCAGTGAGTCCCCAGGGGGACCAAGCAATCAGCCCCAGCATTTT
CAISESPGGPSNQPQHF
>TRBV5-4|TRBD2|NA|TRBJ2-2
TGTGCCAGCACCCAAACAAAAGCGGGGGGGAACACCGGGGAGCTGTTTTTT
CASTQTKAGGNTGELFF
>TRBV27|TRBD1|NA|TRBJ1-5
TGTGCCAGCAGTCCGGGGACAGCCTTTAATCAGCCCCAGCATTTT
CASSPGTAFNQPQHF
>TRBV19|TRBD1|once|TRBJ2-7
TGTGCCAGTAGTATGACAGGGGGCTCCTACGAGCAGTACTTC
CASSMTGGSYEQYF
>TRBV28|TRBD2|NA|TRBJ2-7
TGTGCCAGCAGTTTGGGAGGGACTAGAGCGTACGAGCAGTACTTC
CASSLGGTRAYEQYF
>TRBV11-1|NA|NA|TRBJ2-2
TGTGCCAGCAGCTTAGCGCGGACTGCAACCGGGGAGCTGTTTTTT
CASSLARTATGELFF
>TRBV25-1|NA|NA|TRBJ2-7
TGTGCCAGCAGTGCCCTTAGCGAGCAGTACTTC
CASSALSEQYF
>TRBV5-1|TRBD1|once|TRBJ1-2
TGCGCCAGCAGCCAGACGACAGGGGGCAACTATGGCTACACCTTC
CASSQTTGGNYGYTF
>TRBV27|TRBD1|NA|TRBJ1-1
TGTGCCAGCAGGGACAGGGTGCGCATACCCCCTGAAGCTTTCTTT
CASRDRVRIPPEAFF
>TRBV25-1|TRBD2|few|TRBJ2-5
TGTGCCAGCAGTGAAGGGAGGGCCCAGTACTTC
CASSEGRAQYF
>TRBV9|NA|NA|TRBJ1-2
TGTGCCAGCAGCGCGGACATTTCTTACTATGGCTACACCTTC
CASSADISYYGYTF
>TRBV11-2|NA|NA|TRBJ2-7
TGTGCCAGCAGCTCGATCGGGAGCTCCTACGAGCAGTACTTC
CASSSIGSSYEQYF
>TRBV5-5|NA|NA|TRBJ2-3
TGTGCCAGCAGCTACAGTAGCACAGATACGCAGTATTTT
CASSYSSTDTQYF
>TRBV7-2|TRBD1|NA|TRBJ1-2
TGTGCCAGCAGCCCGACAACAGGGGTGCGGGGCTACACCTTC
CASSPTTGVRGYTF
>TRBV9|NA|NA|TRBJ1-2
TGTGCCAGCAGCGTGACACCAGCATATCTTTATGGCTACACCTTC
CASSVTPAYLYGYTF
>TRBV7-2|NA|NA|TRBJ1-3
TGTGCCAGCAGCTTGGCCGGACTTACTGGGAACACCATATATTTT
CASSLAGLTGNTIYF
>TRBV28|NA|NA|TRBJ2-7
TGTGCCAGCAGTCCCTTGAGGGGGTCCAAGCCCTACGAGCAGTACTTC
CASSPLRGSKPYEQYF
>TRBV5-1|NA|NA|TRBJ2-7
TGCGCCAGCAGCTTCGACAGGCAAACCTACGAGCAGTACTTC
CASSFDRQTYEQYF
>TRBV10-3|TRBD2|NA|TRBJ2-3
TGTGCCATCAGTGCGGGGTGGGGACTAGCGGACCCAGATACGCAGTATTTT
CAISAGWGLADPDTQYF
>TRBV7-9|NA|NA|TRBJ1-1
TGTGCCAGCGGTTACAGGGATGAAGCTTTCTTT
CASGYRDEAFF
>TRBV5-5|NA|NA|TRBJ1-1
TGTGCCAGCAGCTCCATGGGGGGCACTGAAGCTTTCTTT
CASSSMGGTEAFF
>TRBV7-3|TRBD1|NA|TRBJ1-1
TGTGCCAGCAGCAAACAGGGGTCGAACACTGAAGCTTTCTTT
CASSKQGSNTEAFF
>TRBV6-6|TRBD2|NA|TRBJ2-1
TGTGCCAGCAGTTACTATAGCGGGGGGGCGAATGAGCAGTTCTTC
CASSYYSGGANEQFF
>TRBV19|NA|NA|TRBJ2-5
TGTGCCAGTAGTATTTGGCAGGGGGGGACCCAGTACTTC
CASSIWQGGTQYF
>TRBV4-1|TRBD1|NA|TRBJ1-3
TGCGCCAGCAGCGGACTGGTGGGCAGGGGGCCAGACACCATATATTTT
CASSGLVGRGPDTIYF
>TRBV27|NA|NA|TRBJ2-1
TGTGCCACCTCCCTACAGCCCTACGTCTCCTACAATGAGCAGTTCTTC
CATSLQPYVSYNEQFF
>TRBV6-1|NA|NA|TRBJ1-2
TGTGCCAGCAGTGAAGTGGGGCCCGACTATGGCTACACCTTC
CASSEVGPDYGYTF
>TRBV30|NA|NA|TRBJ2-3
TGTGCCTGGAGTAGAGAGTCCCGAGATACGCAGTATTTT
CAWSRESRDTQYF
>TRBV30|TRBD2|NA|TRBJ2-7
TGTGCCTGGAGTCCGACCGGACTAGCGGCGCACTTC
CAWSPTGLAAHF
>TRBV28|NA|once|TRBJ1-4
TGTGCCAGCAGTTTGTGGCGGGGTCCTAATGAAAAACTGTTTTTT
CASSLWRGPNEKLFF